This is a list of T cell receptor beta chains from one sample in a study of beta chain features in type 1 diabetes. Clones were sequenced by immunoSEQ multiplex PCR, and TCRdb holds only the in-frame ones, with some missing. The data hold hundreds of thousands of clones, with approximately 14% observed a single time. Sequencing input: naive CD4+ T cells from blood. The receptors derive from a man aged 25-40 years in good health. Both conserved end residues are part of each CDR3. Fields, in order: V gene, J gene, D gene, clone size, CDR3 DNA, CDR3 protein. The D gene is left open where the match is weak. Size tells how often a clone was seen (once, few, many) or the class of an expanded clone, and some rows leave it out.

TRBV9	TRBJ2-1	TRBD2	.	TGTGCCAGCAGCGAGCGGGAGGGCCTCTACAATGAGCAGTTCTTC	CASSEREGLYNEQFF
TRBV7-9	TRBJ2-1	TRBD2	.	TGTGCCAGCAGCTTTCGGCTAGCGGATCCCTACAATGAGCAGTTCTTC	CASSFRLADPYNEQFF
TRBV29-1	TRBJ2-5	.	few	TGCAGCCTGAGGGGACAAGAGACCCAGTACTTC	CSLRGQETQYF
TRBV10-3	TRBJ2-1	.	few	TGTGCCATCAGTGAGCGGGAGATCACCTACAATGAGCAGTTCTTC	CAISEREITYNEQFF
TRBV30	TRBJ1-3	.	few	TGTGCCTGGACAATCGGGATATCTGGAAACACCATATATTTT	CAWTIGISGNTIYF
TRBV29-1	TRBJ1-2	.	.	TGCAGCGTTGGCGGTGACCCGGGGGGCTACACCTTC	CSVGGDPGGYTF
TRBV7-9	TRBJ2-5	.	.	TGTGCCAGCAGCTTACCGAACAACCAAGAGACCCAGTACTTC	CASSLPNNQETQYF
TRBV27	TRBJ2-7	TRBD1	few	TGTGCCAGCAGGGGACAGGGGTTGTACGAGCAGTACTTC	CASRGQGLYEQYF
TRBV19	TRBJ2-1	TRBD2	few	TGTGCCAGTAGGCCAACTAGCGGGGGTGTGTATGAGCAGTTCTTC	CASRPTSGGVYEQFF
TRBV20-1	TRBJ2-7	.	.	TGCAGTGCAAGACTGACGCGCGAGCAGTACTTC	CSARLTREQYF
TRBV9	TRBJ2-1	.	.	TGTGCCAGCAGCGTAAGGTTCTACAATGAGCAGTTCTTC	CASSVRFYNEQFF
TRBV19	TRBJ2-3	TRBD2	few	TGTGCCAGTAGTATACTAGCGGGAGCTACTAGCACAGATACGCAGTATTTT	CASSILAGATSTDTQYF
TRBV7-2	TRBJ1-1	.	few	TGTGCCAGCAGCTTAGTAGCGGGCGGGATGAACACTGAAGCTTTCTTT	CASSLVAGGMNTEAFF